One and the same sample provided the 4 T cell receptor beta chains below, sequenced in a study of tumor-infiltrating lymphocytes in primary liver carcinoma. Co-extracted RNA and DNA came from roughly 21-30 mg of unsorted bulk tissue. A constant-region primer primed TCR beta cDNA synthesis from roughly 510 ng of total RNA. Investigators got TCR beta libraries out of three nested multiplex PCR rounds, done with slightly modified ARM-PCR. With TRBV1-TRBV30 forward primers and a C-beta reverse primer, the first two PCR rounds were run for roughly 10 cycles each. Each CDR3 protein gets one entry after TCRdb re-called the multiplex PCR reads with MiXCR. The repertoire consists of some 100,000 distinct CDR3 sequences, with around 71% occurring once and the leading ten covering 9% to 15%. The specimen was liver tumor tissue from sampling region 2. The subset is: tumor region T2, inferior pole. The receptors stem from an older woman with primary liver carcinoma and hepatitis B virus infection.

This clonotype was detected many times. V usage is TRBV29-1 and J usage is TRBJ1-2; a weak D match, TRBD1 (5 bases). V gave up 0 bases and J gave up 8 bases, with 19 bases separating them. The CDR3 contains 15 residues. Germline V gives CDR1 SQVTM, CDR2 ANQGSEA. The CDR3 reads CSVEEAPSGLGGYTF. The CDR3 region has the DNA TGCAGCGTTGAAGAGGCCCCCTCGGGACTTGGGGGCTACACCTTC.

Of note for this clonotype: This may stem from a read error, because a much larger clone lies one nucleotide away. This CDR3 reads CAISPQGLGDTGELFF. The CDR3 region has the DNA TGCGCCATCAGCCCTCAAGGACTAGGGGACACCGGGGAGCTGTTTTTT. This chain joins TRBV5-1 and TRBJ2-2, with TRBD2 matching 7 bases. The length of the CDR3 is 16 residues. Looked up from germline, CDR1 is SGHRS and CDR2 is YFSETQ.

Concerning this clonotype itself: At one end the junction does not follow the germline gene, possibly because of a read error. Here the CDR3 DNA reads TGTGCCAGCAATTACTCAGGGGGCTATGGCTACACCTTC. It encodes CASNYSGGYGYTF. The chain recombines TRBV6-2 or TRBV6-3 with TRBJ1-2; TRBD1 aligns across 7 bases. This CDR3 region has 13 residues. Looked up from germline, CDR1 is MNHEY and CDR2 is SVGEGT.

Details on this clonotype: At one end the junction does not follow the germline gene, possibly because of a read error. The DNA of the CDR3 is TGTGCTAGCAGCCATCAATCGACAGGGGGGGGGCAGTACTTC. Protein product: CASSHQSTGGGQYF. The rearrangement uses TRBV14 and TRBJ2-7, with 9 bases identical to TRBD1. The length of the CDR3 is 14 residues. Germline CDR1 and CDR2: SGHDN and FVKESK.